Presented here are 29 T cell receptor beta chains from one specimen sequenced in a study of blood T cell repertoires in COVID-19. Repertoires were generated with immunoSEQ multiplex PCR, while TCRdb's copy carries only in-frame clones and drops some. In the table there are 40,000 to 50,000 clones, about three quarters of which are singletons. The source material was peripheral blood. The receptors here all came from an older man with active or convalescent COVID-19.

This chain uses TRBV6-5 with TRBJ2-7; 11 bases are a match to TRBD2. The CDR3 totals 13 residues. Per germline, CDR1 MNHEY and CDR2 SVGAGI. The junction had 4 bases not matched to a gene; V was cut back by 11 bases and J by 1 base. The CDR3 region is CAVRTSGSYEQYF. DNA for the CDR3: TGTGCCGTTCGGACTAGCGGGTCCTACGAGCAGTACTTC.

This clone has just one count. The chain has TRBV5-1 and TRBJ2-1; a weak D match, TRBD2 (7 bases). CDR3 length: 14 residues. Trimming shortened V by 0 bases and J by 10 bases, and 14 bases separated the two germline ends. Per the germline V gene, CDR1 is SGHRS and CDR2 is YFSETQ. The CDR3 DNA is TGCGCCAGCAGCTTGGACGGGGGGCCCGGGGAGCAGTTCTTC. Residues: CASSLDGGPGEQFF. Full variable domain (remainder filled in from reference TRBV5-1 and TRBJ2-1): KAGVTQTPRYLIKTRGQQVTLSCSPISGHRSVSWYQQTPGQGLQFLFEYFSETQRNKGNFPGRFSGRQFSNSRSEMNVSTLELGDSALYLCASSLDGGPGEQFFGPGTRLTVL.

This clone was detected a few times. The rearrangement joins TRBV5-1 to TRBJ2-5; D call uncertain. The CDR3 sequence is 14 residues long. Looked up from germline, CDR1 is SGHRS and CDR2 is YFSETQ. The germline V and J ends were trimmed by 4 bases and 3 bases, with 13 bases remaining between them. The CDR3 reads CASSPHSGKETQYF. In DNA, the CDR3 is TGCGCCAGCAGCCCCCACTCCGGTAAAGAGACCCAGTACTTC.

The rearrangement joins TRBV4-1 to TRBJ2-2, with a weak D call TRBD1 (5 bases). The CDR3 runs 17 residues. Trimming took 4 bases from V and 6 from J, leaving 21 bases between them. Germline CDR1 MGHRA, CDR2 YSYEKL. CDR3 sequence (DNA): TGCGCCAGCAGCCGAACGCCGGCGCAAGGGGTCTCCGGGGAGCTGTTTTTT. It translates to CASSRTPAQGVSGELFF.

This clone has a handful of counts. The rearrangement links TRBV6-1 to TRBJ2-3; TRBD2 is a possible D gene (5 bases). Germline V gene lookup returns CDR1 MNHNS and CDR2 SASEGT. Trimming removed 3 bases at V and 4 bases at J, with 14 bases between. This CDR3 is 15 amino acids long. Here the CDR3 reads CASSEYGRRADTQYF. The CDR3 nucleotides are TGTGCCAGCAGTGAGTATGGGAGAAGGGCAGATACGCAGTATTTT.

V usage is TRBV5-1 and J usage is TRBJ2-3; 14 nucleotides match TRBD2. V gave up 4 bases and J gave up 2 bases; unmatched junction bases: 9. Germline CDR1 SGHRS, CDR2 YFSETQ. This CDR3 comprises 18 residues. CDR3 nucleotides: TGCGCCAGCAGCCTCTCCGGGACTAGCGGGAGCTTCACAGATACGCAGTATTTT. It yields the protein CASSLSGTSGSFTDTQYF.

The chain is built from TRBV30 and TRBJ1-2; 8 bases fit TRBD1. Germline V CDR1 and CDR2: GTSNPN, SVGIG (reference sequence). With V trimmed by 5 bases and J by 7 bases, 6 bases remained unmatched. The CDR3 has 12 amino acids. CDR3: CAWADRGVGYTF. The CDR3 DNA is TGTGCCTGGGCCGACAGGGGAGTTGGCTACACCTTC.

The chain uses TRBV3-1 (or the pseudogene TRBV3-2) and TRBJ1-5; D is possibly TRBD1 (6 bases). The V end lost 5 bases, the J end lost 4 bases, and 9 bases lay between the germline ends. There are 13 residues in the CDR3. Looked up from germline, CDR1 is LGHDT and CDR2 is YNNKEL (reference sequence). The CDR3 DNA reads TGTGCCAGCAGCGTACAGGGTAATCAGCCCCAGCATTTT. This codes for CASSVQGNQPQHF.

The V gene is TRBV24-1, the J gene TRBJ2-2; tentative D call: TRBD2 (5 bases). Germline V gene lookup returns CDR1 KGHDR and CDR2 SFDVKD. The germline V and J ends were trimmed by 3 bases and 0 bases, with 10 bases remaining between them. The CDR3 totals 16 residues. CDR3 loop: CATSDRGFSNTGELFF. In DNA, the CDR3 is TGTGCCACCAGTGATCGGGGTTTCTCGAACACCGGGGAGCTGTTTTTT.

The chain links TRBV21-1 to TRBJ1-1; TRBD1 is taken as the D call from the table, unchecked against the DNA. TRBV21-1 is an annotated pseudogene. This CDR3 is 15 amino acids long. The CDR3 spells CASSKGTGADTEAFF. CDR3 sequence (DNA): TGTGCCAGCAGCAAAGGGACAGGGGCGGACACTGAAGCTTTCTTT.

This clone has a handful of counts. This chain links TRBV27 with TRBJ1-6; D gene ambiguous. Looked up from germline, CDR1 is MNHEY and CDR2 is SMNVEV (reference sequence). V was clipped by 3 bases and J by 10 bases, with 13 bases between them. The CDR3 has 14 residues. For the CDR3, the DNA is TGTGCCAGCAGTTTTTTGGCCGCCGGGTCACCCCTCCACTTT. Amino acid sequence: CASSFLAAGSPLHF.

The CDR3 protein is CASSAIAGGRDKNIQYF. CDR3 nucleotides: TGTGCCAGCAGTGCAATAGCGGGGGGGCGAGACAAAAACATTCAGTACTTC. The chain employs TRBV2 and TRBJ2-4, with 11 bases that match TRBD2. Germline CDR1 is SNHLY and CDR2 is FYNNEI. The CDR3 is 17 residues long. Losses at the gene ends were 4 bases for V and 3 bases for J; bases not matched to a gene: 8. The variable domain in full, completed from reference TRBV2 and TRBJ2-4, reads EPEVTQTPSHQVTQMGQEVILRCVPISNHLYFYWYRQILGQKVEFLVSFYNNEISEKSEIFDDQFSVERPDGSNFTLKIRSTKLEDSAMYFCASSAIAGGRDKNIQYFGAGTRLSVL.

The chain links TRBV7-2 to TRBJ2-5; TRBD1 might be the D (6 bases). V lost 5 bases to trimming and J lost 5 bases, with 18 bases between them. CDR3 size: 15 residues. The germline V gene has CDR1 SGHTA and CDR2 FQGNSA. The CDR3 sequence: CASSRNLRGPETQYF. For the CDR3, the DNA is TGTGCCAGCAGCCGTAACCTCAGGGGTCCCGAGACCCAGTACTTC.

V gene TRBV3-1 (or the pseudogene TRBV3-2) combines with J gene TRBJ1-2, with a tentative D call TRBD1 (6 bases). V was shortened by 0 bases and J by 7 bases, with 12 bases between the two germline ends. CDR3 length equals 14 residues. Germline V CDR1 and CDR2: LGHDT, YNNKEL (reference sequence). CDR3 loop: CASSQDPQGSGYTF. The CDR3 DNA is TGTGCCAGCAGCCAAGACCCCCAGGGGAGTGGCTACACCTTC.

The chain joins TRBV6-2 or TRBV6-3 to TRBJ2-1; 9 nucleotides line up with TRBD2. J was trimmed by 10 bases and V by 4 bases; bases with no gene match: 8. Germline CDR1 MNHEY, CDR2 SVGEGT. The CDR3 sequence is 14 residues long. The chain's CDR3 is CASSWAGGPGEQFF. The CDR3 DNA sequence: TGTGCCAGCAGTTGGGCGGGGGGGCCCGGAGAGCAGTTCTTC.

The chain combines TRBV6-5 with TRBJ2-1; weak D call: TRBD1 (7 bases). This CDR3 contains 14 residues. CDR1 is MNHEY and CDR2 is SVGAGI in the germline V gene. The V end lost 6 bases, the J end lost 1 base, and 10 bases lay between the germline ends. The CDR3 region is CASRQGRSYNEQFF. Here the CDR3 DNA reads TGTGCCAGCAGACAGGGGAGGTCCTACAATGAGCAGTTCTTC.

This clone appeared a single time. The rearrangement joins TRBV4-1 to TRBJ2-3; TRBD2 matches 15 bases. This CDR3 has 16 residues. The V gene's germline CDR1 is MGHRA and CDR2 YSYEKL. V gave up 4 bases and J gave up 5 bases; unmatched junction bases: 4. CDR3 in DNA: TGCGCCAGCAGCCTAGGACTAGCGGGGGGGAGAGATACGCAGTATTTT. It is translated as CASSLGLAGGRDTQYF.

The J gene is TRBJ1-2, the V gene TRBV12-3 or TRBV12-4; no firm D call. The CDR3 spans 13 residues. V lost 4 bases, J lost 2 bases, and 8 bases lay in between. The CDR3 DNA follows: TGTGCCAGCAGTTCGACGGGAAACTATGGCTACACCTTC. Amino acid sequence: CASSSTGNYGYTF.

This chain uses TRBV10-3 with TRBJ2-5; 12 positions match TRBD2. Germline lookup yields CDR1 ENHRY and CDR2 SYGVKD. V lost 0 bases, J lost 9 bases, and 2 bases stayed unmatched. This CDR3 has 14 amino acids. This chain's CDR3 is CAISESTSGGAQYF. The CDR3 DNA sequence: TGTGCCATCAGTGAGTCGACTAGCGGGGGTGCCCAGTACTTC.

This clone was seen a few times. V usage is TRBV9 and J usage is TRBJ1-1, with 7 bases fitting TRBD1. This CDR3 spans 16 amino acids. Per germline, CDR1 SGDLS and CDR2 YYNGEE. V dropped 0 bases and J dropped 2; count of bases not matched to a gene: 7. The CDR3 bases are TGTGCCAGCAGCGTAGAGGGACAGCTAACAAACACTGAAGCTTTCTTT. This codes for CASSVEGQLTNTEAFF.

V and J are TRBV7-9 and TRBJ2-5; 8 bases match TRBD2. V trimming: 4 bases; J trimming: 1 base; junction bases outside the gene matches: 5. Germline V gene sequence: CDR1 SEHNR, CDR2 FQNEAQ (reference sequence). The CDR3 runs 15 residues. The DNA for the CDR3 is TGTGCCAGCAGCTCACTAGCGGAGATCCAAGAGACCCAGTACTTC. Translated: CASSSLAEIQETQYF. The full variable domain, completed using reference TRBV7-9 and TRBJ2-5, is DTGVSQNPRHKITKRGQNVTFRCDPISEHNRLYWYRQTLGQGPEFLTYFQNEAQLEKSRLLSDRFSAERPKGSFSTLEIQRTEQGDSAMYLCASSSLAEIQETQYFGPGTRLLVL.

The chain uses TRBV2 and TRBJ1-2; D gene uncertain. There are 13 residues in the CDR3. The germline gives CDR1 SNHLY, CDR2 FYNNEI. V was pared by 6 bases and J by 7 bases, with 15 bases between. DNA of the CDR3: TGTGCCAGCAGCCAGGACGGGGAAGGTGGCTACACCTTC. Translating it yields CASSQDGEGGYTF.

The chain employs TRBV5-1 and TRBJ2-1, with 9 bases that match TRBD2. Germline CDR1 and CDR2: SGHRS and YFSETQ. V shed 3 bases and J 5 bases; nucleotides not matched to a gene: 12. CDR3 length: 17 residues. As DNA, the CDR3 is TGCGCCAGCAGCTCACTCTCCGCGGGGGGGCCAAACAATGAGCAGTTCTTC. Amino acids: CASSSLSAGGPNNEQFF.

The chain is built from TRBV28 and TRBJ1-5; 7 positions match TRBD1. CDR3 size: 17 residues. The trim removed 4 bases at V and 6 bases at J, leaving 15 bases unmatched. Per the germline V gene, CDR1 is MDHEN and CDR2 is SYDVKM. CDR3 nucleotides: TGTGCCAGCAGTTCTACGACACTCGGACAGGAGCTTCAGCCCCAGCATTTT. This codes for CASSSTTLGQELQPQHF.

This CDR3 reads CASSLMTEGSWTQYF. CDR3 nucleotide sequence: TGTGCCAGCAGCTTAATGACTGAGGGCTCCTGGACCCAGTACTTC. This chain joins TRBV11-3 and TRBJ2-5; maybe TRBD2 (5 bases). The CDR3 sequence is 15 residues long. The V gene lost 2 bases and the J gene lost 7 bases, with 17 bases spanning the gap. CDR1 is SGHNT and CDR2 is YENEEA in the germline V gene.

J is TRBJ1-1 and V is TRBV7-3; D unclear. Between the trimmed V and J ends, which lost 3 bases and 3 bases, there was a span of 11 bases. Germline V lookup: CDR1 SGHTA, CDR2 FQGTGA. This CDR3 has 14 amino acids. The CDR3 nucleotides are TGTGCCAGCAGCTTTCAGTGGGCAGACACTGAAGCTTTCTTT. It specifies CASSFQWADTEAFF.

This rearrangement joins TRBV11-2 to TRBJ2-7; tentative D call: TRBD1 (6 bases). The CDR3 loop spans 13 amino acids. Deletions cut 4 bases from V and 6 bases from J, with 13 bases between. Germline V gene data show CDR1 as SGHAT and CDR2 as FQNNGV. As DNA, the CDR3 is TGTGCCAGCAGCTCCCCGGGACATCTCGAGCAGTACTTC. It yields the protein CASSSPGHLEQYF.

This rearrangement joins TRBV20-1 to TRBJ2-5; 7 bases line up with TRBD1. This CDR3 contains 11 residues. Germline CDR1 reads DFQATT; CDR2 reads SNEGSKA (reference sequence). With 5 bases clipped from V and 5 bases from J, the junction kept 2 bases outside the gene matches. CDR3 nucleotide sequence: TGCAGTGCTGACAGGGTCGAGACCCAGTACTTC. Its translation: CSADRVETQYF.

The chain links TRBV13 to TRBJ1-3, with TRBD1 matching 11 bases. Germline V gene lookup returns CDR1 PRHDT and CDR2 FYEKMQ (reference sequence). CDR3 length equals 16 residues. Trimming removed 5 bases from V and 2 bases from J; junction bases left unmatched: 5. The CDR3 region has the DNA TGTGCCAGCAGCCGGGGACAGGGGGTTCCTGGAAACACCATATATTTT. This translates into CASSRGQGVPGNTIYF.